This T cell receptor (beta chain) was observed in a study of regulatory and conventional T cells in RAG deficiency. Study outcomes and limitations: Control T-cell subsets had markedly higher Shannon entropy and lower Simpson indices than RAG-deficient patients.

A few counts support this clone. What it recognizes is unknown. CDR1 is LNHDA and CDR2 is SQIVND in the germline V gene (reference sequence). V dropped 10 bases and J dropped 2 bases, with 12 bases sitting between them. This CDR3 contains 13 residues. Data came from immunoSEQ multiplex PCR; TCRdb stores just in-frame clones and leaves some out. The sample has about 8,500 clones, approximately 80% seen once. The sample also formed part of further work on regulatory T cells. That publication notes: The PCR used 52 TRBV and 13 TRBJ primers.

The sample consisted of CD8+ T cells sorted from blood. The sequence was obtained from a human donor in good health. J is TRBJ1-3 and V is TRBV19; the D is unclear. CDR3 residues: CATLGNTGNTIYF. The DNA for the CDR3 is TGTGCCACCCTGGGGAATACTGGAAACACCATATATTTT.